The clone carrying this T cell receptor beta chain was seen only a few times. CDR3 size: 15 residues. Unmatched junction bases numbered 9, after V lost 5 bases and J lost 2 bases. Germline V gene data show CDR1 as LNHDA and CDR2 as SQIVND (reference sequence). This entry is derived from a study of blood T cell repertoires in COVID-19. At the level of the study: Italy, Spain and the United States were the sources of the convalescent and acute COVID-19 samples. PBMCs, B-cell-depleted T cells, or T cells provided the cDNA or gDNA that made up the material.

In the study's own analysis: Reference gene primers were amplified, and this amplification served to estimate nucleated cell counts. TCRdb keeps only in-frame clones here, not all; method: immunoSEQ multiplex PCR. The V and J calls and clone size were taken over from that table, and D and trimming were inferred from the DNA. The profile covers approximately 100,000 clones, with about 90% appearing a single time and around 1.1% taken by the ten largest. The chain uses TRBV19 and TRBJ2-7; 7 bases agree with TRBD2. The sequence derives from a human donor in a cohort sampled during active COVID-19. Input material: peripheral blood. The chain's CDR3 is CASSSRSGTTYEQYF. CDR3 bases: TGTGCCAGTAGTTCCCGATCCGGGACTACCTACGAGCAGTACTTC.